The source of this T cell receptor beta chain is a study of cytomegalovirus exposure and HLA in healthy donors. CDR3 length equals 15 residues. With 2 bases removed from V and 4 bases from J, the gap between germline ends came to 15 bases. The germline V gene has CDR1 SGHDT and CDR2 YYEEEE. Amplification used 60 Vbeta primers and 13 Jbeta primers. Clones were read by immunoSEQ multiplex PCR, and TCRdb kept only the in-frame ones, dropping some. The sample shows about 38,000 clones, around three fifths of them seen only once. Donors had nominal health at sampling but likely had unrecorded immune exposures.

This chain connects TRBV5-6 to TRBJ1-2, with D perhaps TRBD1 (5 bases). This sequence was found in a man aged 50-59 years in good health and CMV-seropositive. Sequencing used PBMCs. Here the CDR3 reads CASSFASGRGYGYTF. The CDR3 coding sequence is TGTGCCAGCAGCTTTGCCTCAGGAAGGGGCTATGGCTACACCTTC.